The 24 T cell receptor beta chains below were found in one sample sequenced in a study of T cells after yellow fever vaccination. TCRdb redid the calling of the 5' RACE reads with MiXCR, one entry per CDR3 protein. Altogether about 46,000 distinct CDR3 sequences are present, around 6.4% being singletons, with the ten largest covering roughly a tenth. The starting material was PBMCs, either bulk or a sorted T-cell subset (CD4+, CD8+, memory, or dextramer-sorted; not recorded which), obtained 45 days after the yellow fever booster vaccination. These receptors were taken from a man between 25 and 39 years old who received the YFV17D yellow fever vaccine.

This clonotype was recorded many times. The gene calls are TRBV5-6 and TRBJ2-5; D unclear. The germline V gene has CDR1 SGHDT and CDR2 YYEEEE. V gave up 2 bases and J gave up 4 bases, with 9 bases separating them. This CDR3 is built from 13 residues. CDR3: CASSFRRPETQYF. The CDR3 DNA reads as TGTGCCAGCAGCTTTAGACGGCCAGAGACCCAGTACTTC.

This clonotype appeared many times. A junction end diverges from the germline sequence, so it may reflect a read error. The chain has TRBV7-7 and TRBJ2-5; TRBD2 matches 9 bases. This CDR3 contains 14 residues. The V gene's germline CDR1 is SSHAT and CDR2 FNYEAQ (reference sequence). DNA for the CDR3: TGTGCTAGCAGCTTAGGCGGGAGGGGAGAGACCCAGTACTTC. Protein: CASSLGGRGETQYF.

This clonotype occurred a few times. The J gene is TRBJ2-1, the V gene TRBV27, with TRBD2 identical over 9 bases. Germline CDR1 MNHEY, CDR2 SMNVEV (reference sequence). This CDR3 comprises 16 residues. Trimming cost V 6 bases and J 0 bases; bases outside gene matches: 6. CDR3 sequence reads: CASRPISGSSYNEQFF. The CDR3 coding sequence is TGTGCCAGCAGACCTATTAGCGGGAGCTCCTACAATGAGCAGTTCTTC.

In its sample, this clonotype was seen many times. The chain carries TRBV4-3 and TRBJ2-2; TRBD1 matches 7 bases. Germline V gene lookup returns CDR1 LGHNA and CDR2 YSLEER. Unmatched junction bases numbered 10, after V lost 1 base and J lost 5 bases. CDR3 size: 17 residues. The CDR3 protein is CASSQGPPPGGTGELFF. CDR3 bases: TGCGCCAGCAGCCAAGGTCCCCCCCCAGGGGGTACCGGGGAGCTGTTTTTT.

The chain employs TRBV7-2 and TRBJ2-7; D may be TRBD1 or TRBD2 (5 bases each). The CDR3 covers 17 residues. Germline V CDR1 and CDR2: SGHTA, FQGNSA. Between the trimmed V and J ends, which lost 8 bases and 0 bases, there was a span of 23 bases. CDR3 DNA: TGTGCCAGCGGCACACGTGGGGGAGCGGAAATCTCCTACGAGCAGTACTTC. It specifies CASGTRGGAEISYEQYF.

The V and J genes are TRBV9 and TRBJ1-1; possible D gene TRBD1, 5 bases. The CDR3 runs to 15 residues. V was shortened by 0 bases and J by 0 bases, with 9 bases between the two germline ends. Germline loops: CDR1 SGDLS, CDR2 YYNGEE. The CDR3 spells CASSVGSGMNTEAFF. As DNA, the CDR3 is TGTGCCAGCAGCGTAGGATCAGGGATGAACACTGAAGCTTTCTTT.

Turning to this clonotype: A single base separates this from a much larger clone, so it may be a read error. J is TRBJ2-1 and V is TRBV4-3, with D hard to call. There are 16 residues in the CDR3. Germline CDR1 LGHNA, CDR2 YSLEER. The CDR3 reads CGSSQDQASSYNEQFF. In nucleotides, the CDR3 is TGCGGCAGCAGCCAAGATCAGGCGAGCTCCTACAATGAGCAGTTCTTC.

This clonotype was detected ten times or more. The chain recombines TRBV5-1 with TRBJ2-1; 15 positions agree with TRBD2. The CDR3 contains 18 residues. Germline V CDR1 and CDR2: SGHRS, YFSETQ. V lost 3 bases, J lost 4 bases, and 8 bases stayed unmatched. CDR3: CASSSRTSGRATYNEQFF. The DNA for the CDR3 is TGCGCCAGCAGCTCCCGGACTAGCGGGAGGGCCACGTACAATGAGCAGTTCTTC.

In the case of this clonotype: A read error may produce the germline difference seen at one junction end. The rearrangement uses TRBV5-6 and TRBJ1-1, with 7 positions matching TRBD1. This CDR3 has 15 residues. Germline V gives CDR1 SGHDT, CDR2 YYEEEE. In nucleotides, the CDR3 is TGTGCCAGCAGCCCTGAGGGGGCATGGGCTGTTCCTAGTCTCTTT. Protein product: CASSPEGAWAVPSLF.

This clonotype has at least ten counts. The V and J genes are TRBV24-1 and TRBJ2-3, with 7 bases identical to TRBD1. V shed 4 bases and J 2 bases; nucleotides not matched to a gene: 8. CDR3 length: 16 amino acids. Germline CDR1 reads KGHDR; CDR2 reads SFDVKD. The CDR3 nucleotides read TGTGCCACCAGTGACACCGGGACAGCGCACACAGATACGCAGTATTTT. Translated, it gives CATSDTGTAHTDTQYF.

This clonotype was recorded many times. CDR3 sequence reads: CASSYWSSGSSDEQFF. The CDR3 DNA is TGTGCCAGCAGTTACTGGTCTAGCGGGAGTAGCGATGAGCAGTTCTTC. This chain connects TRBV6-5 to TRBJ2-1; 10 bases line up with TRBD2. Trimming cost V 1 base and J 8 bases; bases outside gene matches: 8. This CDR3 is 16 amino acids long. CDR1 is MNHEY and CDR2 is SVGAGI in the germline V gene.

This clonotype was seen ten or more times. The chain has TRBV25-1 and TRBJ1-6; TRBD1 is a possible D gene (5 bases). The germline gives CDR1 MGHDK, CDR2 SYGVNS. V was shortened by 2 bases and J by 9 bases, with 8 bases between the two germline ends. The CDR3 totals 13 residues. As DNA, the CDR3 is TGTGCCAGCAGTGAACAGGGCGTTTCACCCCTCCACTTT. Amino acid sequence: CASSEQGVSPLHF. The variable domain in full, completed from reference TRBV25-1 and TRBJ1-6, reads EADIYQTPRYLVIGTGKKITLECSQTMGHDKMYWYQQDPGMELHLIHYSYGVNSTEKGDLSSESTVSRIRTEHFPLTLESARPSHTSQYLCASSEQGVSPLHFGNGTRLTVT.

In its sample, this clonotype was seen many times. This chain connects TRBV29-1 to TRBJ1-1; 9 bases are a match to TRBD1. The CDR3 is made up of 13 amino acids. The junction had 10 bases not matched to a gene; V was cut back by 7 bases and J by 7 bases. Germline-derived CDR1 and CDR2 are SQVTM and ANQGSEA. The CDR3 nucleotides read TGCAGCGCCTATGGGACAGGGACTTTTGAAGCTTTCTTT. This sequence encodes CSAYGTGTFEAFF.

This clonotype was detected only a few times. CDR3 coding DNA: TGCAGTGCTAGAGTGCCGGGAGGGGGGGATACGCAGTATTTT. Its protein product is CSARVPGGGDTQYF. The chain links TRBV20-1 to TRBJ2-3; 8 bases line up with TRBD2. Germline V gives CDR1 DFQATT, CDR2 SNEGSKA (reference sequence). V dropped 1 base and J dropped 6; count of bases not matched to a gene: 6. The CDR3 has 14 amino acids.

This sequence joins TRBV5-5 and TRBJ2-7; D gene unclear. Germline V gene data show CDR1 as SGHKS and CDR2 as YYEKEE (reference sequence). Trimming stripped 4 bases from V and 4 bases from J, with 6 bases between. The CDR3 covers 11 residues. CDR3 residues: CASSPYYEQYF. The DNA of the CDR3 is TGTGCCAGCAGCCCTTATTACGAGCAGTACTTC. Using reference TRBV5-5 and TRBJ2-7 for the parts outside the CDR3, the full variable domain is DAGVTQSPTHLIKTRGQQVTLRCSPISGHKSVSWYQQVLGQGPQFIFQYYEKEERGRGNFPDRFSARQFPNYSSELNVNALLLGDSALYLCASSPYYEQYFGPGTRLTVT.

This clonotype was counted between two and nine times. This chain links TRBV28 with TRBJ2-6; D perhaps matches TRBD2 (5 bases). Germline CDR1 and CDR2: MDHEN and SYDVKM. Trimming cost V 8 bases and J 1 base, with 15 bases left between them. CDR3 size: 16 residues. The CDR3 sequence is CASGPGVLSGANVLTF. CDR3 in DNA: TGTGCCAGCGGACCCGGGGTCCTTTCTGGGGCCAACGTCCTGACTTTC.

This clonotype was seen only a few times. CDR3 bases: TGCGCCAGCAGCTCCACCCCTGGCGACGATACGCAGTATTTT. This encodes CASSSTPGDDTQYF. The chain joins TRBV5-1 to TRBJ2-3; D is uncertain. The germline gives CDR1 SGHRS, CDR2 YFSETQ. This CDR3 has 14 residues. V lost 3 bases to trimming and J lost 6 bases, with 14 bases between them.

This clonotype was detected many times. This sequence joins TRBV5-1 and TRBJ2-4; 8 bases fit TRBD1. The CDR3 extends over 16 amino acids. V was clipped by 3 bases and J by 7 bases; unmatched bases: 12. From germline, CDR1 is SGHRS and CDR2 YFSETQ. In nucleotides, the CDR3 is TGCGCCAGCAGCTCACACTCCGGGACAGGAGGTAACATTCAGTACTTC. It translates to CASSSHSGTGGNIQYF.

This clonotype was detected many times. V is TRBV5-1 and J is TRBJ2-3, with TRBD1 matching over 7 bases. Losses at the gene ends were 2 bases for V and 2 bases for J; bases not matched to a gene: 2. The CDR3 contains 14 residues. Germline V gene data show CDR1 as SGHRS and CDR2 as YFSETQ. The CDR3 loop is CASSLGQATDTQYF. CDR3 coding DNA: TGCGCCAGCAGCTTAGGACAGGCCACAGATACGCAGTATTTT.

This clonotype was recorded many times. This chain connects TRBV5-1 to TRBJ2-1; D is possibly TRBD2 (5 bases). Germline V CDR1 and CDR2: SGHRS, YFSETQ. Trimming removed 1 base at V and 6 bases at J, with 14 bases between. This CDR3 comprises 15 residues. The CDR3 nucleotides are TGCGCCAGCAGCTTGATGGCAAGCGGACCCAATGAGCAGTTCTTC. It codes for CASSLMASGPNEQFF. Complete variable domain (other parts from reference TRBV5-1 and TRBJ2-1): KAGVTQTPRYLIKTRGQQVTLSCSPISGHRSVSWYQQTPGQGLQFLFEYFSETQRNKGNFPGRFSGRQFSNSRSEMNVSTLELGDSALYLCASSLMASGPNEQFFGPGTRLTVL.

This clonotype came up many times. The chain couples TRBV25-1 to TRBJ2-7, with TRBD2 identical over 13 bases. The ends lost 4 bases at V and 2 bases at J; junction bases unmatched: 8. The V gene's germline CDR1 is MGHDK and CDR2 SYGVNS. The CDR3 length is 17 residues. CDR3 nucleotides: TGTGCCAGCAGTGTAACCGGGACTAGCGGGATAACCTACGAGCAGTACTTC. This codes for CASSVTGTSGITYEQYF.

This clonotype was counted many times. The chain uses TRBV12-3 or TRBV12-4 and TRBJ2-2; perhaps TRBD2 as D (5 bases). V shed 6 bases and J shed 5 bases, with 7 bases lying between them. There are 12 residues in the CDR3. The CDR3 loop reads CASSRGTGELFF. For the CDR3, the DNA is TGTGCCAGCAGCCGGGGTACCGGGGAGCTGTTTTTT.

Many counts were recorded for this clonotype. The rearrangement uses TRBV2 and TRBJ2-7; D is ambiguous. CDR3 length: 11 amino acids. Germline V CDR1 and CDR2: SNHLY, FYNNEI. V shed 7 bases and J shed 0 bases, with 4 bases lying between them. The CDR3 region has the DNA TGTGCCAGCAAGAGCTCCTACGAGCAGTACTTC. Translating it yields CASKSSYEQYF.

This clonotype was recorded at least ten times. The chain recombines TRBV10-3 with TRBJ1-3; D unresolved. The CDR3 is made up of 15 amino acids. The germline V gene has CDR1 ENHRY and CDR2 SYGVKD. The V and J ends lost 0 bases and 4 bases respectively, with 10 bases between them. In nucleotides, the CDR3 is TGTGCCATCAGTGAGTCCAGTGGCGGGGGAAACACCATATATTTT. Residues: CAISESSGGGNTIYF.